A single sample is the source of the 29 T cell receptor beta chains below, sequenced in a study of T cell repertoires in cytomegalovirus infection. Their recognized antigens are unknown. TCRdb fed the reads into MiXCR, producing one record per CDR3 protein. The repertoire includes about 310,000 distinct CDR3 sequences, around 25% of them detected once, and roughly 13% sits in the top ten. Specimen: cultured PBMCs, collected from culture after CMV antigen stimulation. Source of these receptors: a human donor in good health (CMV status not recorded). Some clones in this sample may be carry-over from other donors' samples.

The V call is TRBV7-2, the J call TRBJ1-1, with a tentative D call TRBD1 (6 bases). Looked up from germline, CDR1 is SGHTA and CDR2 is FQGNSA. The CDR3 sequence is 12 residues long. The V end was cut by 1 base, the J end by 6 bases, with 6 bases between. The CDR3 nucleotides are TGTGCCAGCAGCTTAGACAGGGCTGAAGCTTTCTTT. This gives the protein CASSLDRAEAFF.

This clonotype showed up just a few times. CDR3 amino acids: CASSQEASTWDTQYF. CDR3 DNA: TGTGCCAGCAGCCAAGAGGCTTCAACCTGGGATACGCAGTATTTT. The V gene is TRBV14, the J gene TRBJ2-3; D unclear. This CDR3 comprises 15 residues. With 0 bases removed from V and 6 bases from J, the gap between germline ends came to 13 bases. CDR1 SGHDN and CDR2 FVKESK come from the germline V gene. The entire variable domain, with the rest obtained from reference TRBV14 and TRBJ2-3, is as follows: EAGVTQFPSHSVIEKGQTVTLRCDPISGHDNLYWYRRVMGKEIKFLLHFVKESKQDESGMPNNRFLAERTGGTYSTLKVQPAELEDSGVYFCASSQEASTWDTQYFGPGTRLTVL.

The V call is TRBV7-2, the J call TRBJ2-7; D might be TRBD1 (6 bases). The length of the CDR3 is 17 residues. V lost 4 bases and J lost 0, with 19 bases in between. The germline V gene encodes CDR1 SGHTA and CDR2 FQGNSA. CDR3: CASSSTPGGQPSYEQYF. In DNA, the CDR3 is TGTGCCAGCAGCTCAACCCCTGGTGGACAGCCCTCCTACGAGCAGTACTTC.

This clonotype was picked up a small number of times. The J gene is TRBJ1-6, the V gene TRBV5-1; D is unresolved. The germline CDR1 and CDR2 sequences are SGHRS and YFSETQ. Trimming took 0 bases from V and 14 from J, leaving 9 bases between them. CDR3 length: 12 residues. The CDR3 bases are TGCGCCAGCAGCTTGGGAGAGCAAACCCTCCACTTT. This gives the protein CASSLGEQTLHF.

This chain joins TRBV5-1 and TRBJ2-7; D gene unclear. Trimming left V 4 bases short and J 2 bases short, with 16 bases between. The CDR3 sequence is 15 residues long. Germline CDR1 SGHRS, CDR2 YFSETQ. The DNA of the CDR3 is TGCGCCAGCAGCCTAAGGATAAGTCCTACCTACGAGCAGTACTTC. This encodes CASSLRISPTYEQYF.

This clonotype was counted only a few times. V and J are TRBV27 and TRBJ1-1; D ambiguous. Germline loops: CDR1 MNHEY, CDR2 SMNVEV (reference sequence). The CDR3 is 13 amino acids. Trimming stripped 0 bases from V and 4 bases from J, with 6 bases between. CDR3 coding DNA: TGTGCCAGCAGTTTATCGCCAGGCACTGAAGCTTTCTTT. Its translation: CASSLSPGTEAFF.

The CDR3 nucleotides read TGCAGTGCCAAGCGACAGGCTCTCTCTGGAAACACCATATATTTT. Encoded protein: CSAKRQALSGNTIYF. The chain joins TRBV20-1 to TRBJ1-3, with D perhaps matching TRBD1 (6 bases). CDR1 is DFQATT and CDR2 is SNEGSKA in the germline V gene (reference sequence). Trimming removed 6 bases from V and 0 bases from J, with 15 bases in between. The CDR3 runs 15 residues.

This clonotype appeared a few times. This chain links TRBV7-3 with TRBJ1-1; D may be TRBD1 (5 bases). Between the trimmed V and J ends, which lost 8 bases and 2 bases, there was a span of 12 bases. The CDR3 sequence is 13 residues long. CDR1 SGHTA and CDR2 FQGTGA come from the germline V gene. DNA of the CDR3: TGTGCCAGCGGGGCCGGTTCCAACACTGAAGCTTTCTTT. It is translated as CASGAGSNTEAFF.

CDR3 sequence reads: CASSLSRQGGGYTF. In DNA, the CDR3 is TGTGCCAGCAGTCTGTCCCGACAGGGGGGGGGCTACACCTTC. The chain joins TRBV6-6 to TRBJ1-2; 9 positions agree with TRBD1. V dropped 5 bases and J dropped 8; count of bases not matched to a gene: 9. This CDR3 has 14 residues. CDR1 and CDR2 (germline): MNHNY, SVGAGI (reference sequence).

The chain combines TRBV20-1 with TRBJ2-5, with a tentative D call TRBD2 (6 bases). This CDR3 is 14 amino acids long. Between the trimmed V and J ends, which lost 0 bases and 2 bases, there was a span of 10 bases. The V gene's germline CDR1 is DFQATT and CDR2 SNEGSKA (reference sequence). The CDR3 loop reads CSARDRRGQETQYF. The CDR3 DNA follows: TGCAGTGCTAGAGATCGGCGGGGTCAAGAGACCCAGTACTTC.

The chain recombines TRBV29-1 with TRBJ1-1, with D tentatively TRBD1 (5 bases). This CDR3 contains 13 residues. V was clipped by 7 bases and J by 0 bases, with 12 bases between them. The V gene's germline CDR1 is SQVTM and CDR2 ANQGSEA. The CDR3 DNA is TGCAGCGCCGGGACCCCGATGAACACTGAAGCTTTCTTT. Its protein product is CSAGTPMNTEAFF.

The CDR3 loop reads CSVVSYETQYF. The DNA for the CDR3 is TGCAGCGTTGTCTCATACGAGACCCAGTACTTC. The chain joins TRBV29-1 to TRBJ2-5; D uncertain. Trimming removed 4 bases at V and 5 bases at J, with 8 bases between. The V gene's germline CDR1 is SQVTM and CDR2 ANQGSEA. The length of the CDR3 is 11 residues.

The chain has TRBV7-8 and TRBJ2-5; no definite D call. CDR1 is SGHVS, CDR2 FQNEAQ, per germline. V was pared by 7 bases and J by 5 bases, with 17 bases between. CDR3 size: 14 residues. CDR3 region: CASTNPGTRETQYF. CDR3 bases: TGTGCCAGCACCAACCCGGGCACCAGGGAGACCCAGTACTTC.

This clonotype turned up a few times. This rearrangement joins TRBV6-6 to TRBJ2-7; 12 nucleotides match TRBD1. The germline V gene encodes CDR1 MNHNY and CDR2 SVGAGI (reference sequence). The V and J ends lost 7 bases and 1 base, in that order; junction bases with no gene match: 5. CDR3 length: 15 residues. The CDR3, as DNA: TGTGCCAGCACCGGGACAGGGGGCTCTTCCTACGAGCAGTACTTC. It specifies CASTGTGGSSYEQYF.

CDR3 in amino acids: CATSELARGEILGSNTGELFF. The CDR3 region has the DNA TGTGCCACCAGCGAACTAGCGAGAGGAGAAATCCTTGGATCGAACACCGGGGAGCTGTTTTTT. The chain carries TRBV15 and TRBJ2-2, with TRBD2 matching over 7 bases. There are 21 residues in the CDR3. Losses at the gene ends were 5 bases for V and 0 bases for J; bases not matched to a gene: 21. Germline V gene sequence: CDR1 LNHNV, CDR2 YYDKDF (reference sequence).

This chain links TRBV10-3 with TRBJ1-4; TRBD1 agrees at 9 bases. CDR1 and CDR2 (germline): ENHRY, SYGVKD. This CDR3 contains 14 residues. J gave up 3 bases and V 8 bases, and 4 bases lay outside the gene matches. The CDR3 DNA is TGTGCCATCGGTCACAGGGGGCCTAATGAAAAACTGTTTTTT. Its protein is CAIGHRGPNEKLFF.

This clonotype was seen only a few times. J is TRBJ2-5 and V is TRBV11-2; TRBD2 aligns across 9 bases. J gave up 6 bases and V 5 bases, and 13 bases lay outside the gene matches. The length of the CDR3 is 16 residues. Looked up from germline, CDR1 is SGHAT and CDR2 is FQNNGV. The CDR3 loop reads CASSPVAGVGLKTQYF. CDR3 coding DNA: TGTGCCAGCAGCCCAGTAGCGGGAGTCGGTTTAAAGACCCAGTACTTC.

The rearrangement joins TRBV20-1 to TRBJ1-4, with D unresolved. Germline V lookup: CDR1 DFQATT, CDR2 SNEGSKA (reference sequence). V was clipped by 3 bases and J by 8 bases, with 19 bases between them. The CDR3 is 15 residues long. The CDR3 loop reads CSASGFDPMGEKLFF. Written as DNA, the CDR3 is TGCAGTGCTAGTGGTTTTGACCCAATGGGGGAAAAACTGTTTTTT.

The rearrangement links TRBV6-2 or TRBV6-3 to TRBJ2-7; unclear D gene. Germline CDR1 is MNHEY and CDR2 is SVGEGT. The CDR3 is made up of 12 amino acids. Trimming took off 8 bases at V and 0 bases at J, with 8 bases between the two ends. The CDR3 sequence: CASALSSYEQYF. The CDR3 DNA reads as TGTGCCAGCGCCCTGAGCTCCTACGAGCAGTACTTC.

The J gene is TRBJ2-3, the V gene TRBV27; TRBD1 matches at 7 bases. V lost 4 bases, J lost 0 bases, and 4 bases stayed unmatched. CDR1 is MNHEY and CDR2 is SMNVEV in the germline V gene (reference sequence). The CDR3 is 15 residues long. The CDR3 loop is CASSSRDSSTDTQYF. CDR3 coding DNA: TGTGCCAGCAGTTCCCGGGACAGTAGCACAGATACGCAGTATTTT.

Only a few counts were recorded for this clonotype. V and J are TRBV20-1 and TRBJ1-1; D gene ambiguous. The germline V gene has CDR1 DFQATT and CDR2 SNEGSKA (reference sequence). Between the trimmed V and J ends, which lost 1 base and 11 bases, there was a span of 26 bases. The CDR3 consists of 16 residues. CDR3 sequence: CSARGPLHGRVEAAFF. The CDR3 DNA sequence: TGCAGTGCTAGAGGACCCCTCCATGGGAGGGTCGAGGCGGCTTTCTTT.

Many counts were recorded for this clonotype. The chain has TRBV12-3 or TRBV12-4 and TRBJ1-2, with 7 bases matching TRBD1. Losses at the gene ends were 6 bases for V and 1 base for J; bases not matched to a gene: 11. The CDR3 has 16 residues. The DNA for the CDR3 is TGTGCCAGCAGGGGACCAGACAGGGCGTTTAACTATGGCTACACCTTC. Translation gives CASRGPDRAFNYGYTF.

This clonotype was seen ten or more times. This rearrangement joins TRBV6-1 to TRBJ2-2; 9 bases fit TRBD1. The CDR3 extends over 14 amino acids. The germline V gene has CDR1 MNHNS and CDR2 SASEGT. V dropped 5 bases and J dropped 3; count of bases not matched to a gene: 1. CDR3 loop: CASSRTGDTGELFF. The CDR3 DNA sequence: TGTGCCAGCAGTCGGACAGGGGACACCGGGGAGCTGTTTTTT.

The chain uses TRBV12-3 or TRBV12-4 and TRBJ2-5, with 9 positions matching TRBD2. V dropped 1 base and J dropped 7; count of bases not matched to a gene: 7. This CDR3 contains 15 residues. As DNA, the CDR3 is TGTGCCAGCAGTTTAGATGGTAGCGGGAGAGCGACCCAGTACTTC. As protein: CASSLDGSGRATQYF.

Only a few counts were recorded for this clonotype. The chain links TRBV7-2 to TRBJ2-3; TRBD2 agrees at 8 bases. The V segment lost 1 base and the J segment 0 bases; nucleotides outside the gene matches: 3. CDR3 length: 16 amino acids. Germline CDR1 reads SGHTA; CDR2 reads FQGNSA. The DNA for the CDR3 is TGTGCCAGCAGCTTAGGGTCTAGCGGGAGCACAGATACGCAGTATTTT. This translates into CASSLGSSGSTDTQYF.

The CDR3 reads CASSATYQETQYF. The CDR3 coding sequence is TGTGCCAGCAGCGCCACATACCAAGAGACCCAGTACTTC. The chain joins TRBV6-1 to TRBJ2-5; D uncertain. The CDR3 has 13 residues. In germline, CDR1 is MNHNS, CDR2 SASEGT. V was trimmed by 6 bases and J by 0 bases, leaving 8 bases between them.

The chain is built from TRBV7-9 and TRBJ2-3, with D perhaps TRBD1 or TRBD2 (5 bases each). This CDR3 is built from 19 residues. CDR1 is SEHNR, CDR2 FQNEAQ, per germline (reference sequence). The ends were cut back, 3 bases at V and 4 bases at J, with 26 bases in the middle. The CDR3 protein is CASSLVPGAKPDQPDTQYF. The CDR3 DNA sequence: TGTGCCAGCAGCTTGGTCCCCGGGGCAAAACCCGATCAGCCAGATACGCAGTATTTT.

The chain joins TRBV6-6 to TRBJ1-1; D is ambiguous. The length of the CDR3 is 11 residues. V gave up 7 bases and J gave up 6 bases, with 9 bases separating them. From germline, CDR1 is MNHNY and CDR2 SVGAGI (reference sequence). The CDR3 loop reads CASTRGPEAFF. CDR3 nucleotides: TGTGCCAGCACCCGAGGACCTGAAGCTTTCTTT.

This clonotype was found a few times. V usage is TRBV6-2 or TRBV6-3 and J usage is TRBJ2-7, with TRBD2 as a possible D gene (5 bases). Germline lookup yields CDR1 MNHEY and CDR2 SVGEGT. The CDR3 is 14 amino acids. V lost 0 bases, J lost 4 bases, and 10 bases lay in between. The CDR3 loop reads CASSYSDSLYEQYV. In nucleotides, the CDR3 is TGTGCCAGCAGTTACTCGGACTCCCTGTACGAGCAGTACGTC.